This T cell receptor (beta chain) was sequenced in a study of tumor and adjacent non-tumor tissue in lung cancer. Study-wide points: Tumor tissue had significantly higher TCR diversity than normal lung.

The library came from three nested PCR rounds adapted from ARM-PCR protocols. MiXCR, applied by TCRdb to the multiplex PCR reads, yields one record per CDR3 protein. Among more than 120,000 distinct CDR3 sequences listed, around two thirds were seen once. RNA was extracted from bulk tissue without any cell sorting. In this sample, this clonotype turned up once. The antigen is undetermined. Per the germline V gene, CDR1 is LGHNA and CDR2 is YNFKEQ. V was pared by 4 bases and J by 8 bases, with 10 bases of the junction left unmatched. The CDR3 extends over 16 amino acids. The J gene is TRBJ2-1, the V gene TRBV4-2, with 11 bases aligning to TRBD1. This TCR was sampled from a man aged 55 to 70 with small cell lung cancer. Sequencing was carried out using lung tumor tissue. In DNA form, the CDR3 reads TGTGCCAGCAGCCGGATCTCTCGGACAGGGGGCGATGAGCAGTTCTTC. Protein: CASSRISRTGGDEQFF.